This T cell receptor (beta chain) was sequenced for a study of human T cells and chemical hapten exposure. This clonotype was counted a few times. Indicated time point: patch test 1, 2 weeks after DPC sensitization. Treatment noted: therapeutic diphenylcyclopropenone sensitization with weekly scalp DPC. Non-pregnant alopecia patients aged 18 to 70, suitable for DPC therapy. CDR1 is DFQATT and CDR2 is SNEGSKA in the germline V gene (reference sequence). The CDR3 extends over 13 amino acids. V lost 3 bases and J 3 bases, leaving 11 bases between the germline ends. TCRdb reprocessed the RACE reads with MiXCR, giving one entry per CDR3 protein. Of about 49,000 distinct CDR3 sequences listed, less than 9.5% were seen once; the top ten hold roughly 4.1%.

The sequence was collected from a woman aged 45-59 years with alopecia areata. Some clones in this sample may be carry-over from other donors' samples. The chain has TRBV20-1 and TRBJ1-1, with unresolved D. This material consisted of whole blood, taken in connection with sensitization to the hapten diphenylcyclopropenone (DPC). CDR3 region: CSASRGMYTEAFF. In nucleotides, the CDR3 is TGCAGTGCTAGTCGCGGGATGTACACTGAAGCTTTCTTT.